Below are 2 T cell receptor beta chains sequenced from a single sample in a study of cytomegalovirus exposure and HLA in healthy donors. Primers for the PCR totalled 60 Vbeta and 13 Jbeta. The repertoire was sequenced with immunoSEQ multiplex PCR; TCRdb's copy has only in-frame clones and lacks some. The sample has 100,000 to 150,000 clones, approximately 17% seen once. The sequenced sample was PBMCs. These receptor sequences come from a female donor in good health and CMV-seropositive.

This clone was seen a few times. The rearrangement joins TRBV10-3 to TRBJ2-1, with TRBD2 matching over 8 bases. The ends lost 9 bases at V and 4 bases at J; junction bases unmatched: 5. This CDR3 contains 13 residues. Germline V gene data show CDR1 as ENHRY and CDR2 as SYGVKD. The CDR3 loop is CAITSGFYNEQFF. The CDR3 DNA reads TGTGCCATTACTAGCGGTTTTTACAATGAGCAGTTCTTC.

Worth noting for this clone: Additional DNA sequences in this sample encode the identical CDR3. The chain carries TRBV4-2 and TRBJ2-5; 11 nucleotides align to TRBD2. Germline CDR1 is LGHNA and CDR2 is YNFKEQ. V lost 4 bases and J lost 1; bases outside the gene matches: 2. The CDR3 length is 15 residues. The CDR3 is CASSPGLAGQETQYF. The CDR3, as DNA: TGTGCCAGCAGCCCCGGACTAGCGGGCCAAGAGACCCAGTACTTC.